This paragraph reports one T cell receptor (beta chain). Its antigen is currently unknown. This table comes from immunoSEQ multiplex PCR, and its TCRdb copy is limited to in-frame clones, with some not included. The table includes roughly 33,000 clones, over 75% detected once. Germline V gives CDR1 ENHRY, CDR2 SYGVKD. The CDR3 is 12 residues long. The germline V and J ends were trimmed by 8 bases and 4 bases, with 10 bases remaining between them. This sample stems from a study of T cells in tumors after PD-1 blockade. Study-level information: Patients received pembrolizumab 200 mg every 3 weeks or cemiplimab 350 mg every 2 weeks. During anti-PD-1 treatment, some patients continued daily vismodegib 150 mg. On average, peripheral blood gave 100,000 to 140,000 TCR templates and tens of thousands of unique clonotypes.

Notes on the study in general: Some novel exhausted tumor clones appeared in pre-treatment blood, suggesting peripheral recruitment.

The sequence was obtained from a human donor with basal cell carcinoma. This specimen consisted of PBMCs, obtained before anti-PD-1 treatment. V is TRBV10-3 and J is TRBJ2-3; a weak D match, TRBD1 (5 bases). The CDR3 DNA reads as TGTGCCATCGCAGACAGCCCAGATACGCAGTATTTT. Amino acid sequence: CAIADSPDTQYF.